The clone carrying this T cell receptor (beta chain) has only a few counts. Its antigen is not identified. The entry originates in a study of cytomegalovirus exposure and HLA in healthy donors. At the level of the study: Sequencing of 150 million to 200 million T cells in an earlier analysis found 95 million to 120 million unique TCR beta sequences.

Study-wide findings and caveats: A link between a missense DCLRE1C variant and TCR beta V- and J-gene trimming emerged from a later analysis.

PCR involved 60 Vbeta and 13 Jbeta primers. The method was immunoSEQ multiplex PCR; TCRdb's version includes in-frame clones alone and lacks a portion of them. The sample holds fewer than 200,000 clones, around 81% seen once. The specimen sequenced was PBMCs. The clonotype originates from a woman between 18 and 29 years old in good health and CMV-seropositive.

The CDR3 here is CASSQLAGPTDTQYF. The CDR3 bases are TGTGCCAGCAGCCAGCTAGCGGGGCCCACAGATACGCAGTATTTT. V is TRBV4-2 and J is TRBJ2-3; 9 bases are a match to TRBD2. Germline values: CDR1 LGHNA, CDR2 YNFKEQ. The J segment lost 2 bases and the V segment lost 3 bases, leaving 3 bases of the junction unmatched. The CDR3 consists of 15 residues.